Listed here are 32 T cell receptor beta chains from one sample, sequenced in a study of blood T cell repertoires in COVID-19 (dated by TCRdb to the early 2020s). Library preparation employed the immunoSEQ multiplex PCR assay. As stored in TCRdb, this immuneACCESS dataset retains in-frame rearrangements with V and J assigned. A fraction of the clones does not appear; measured against another copy, unresolved V genes explain less than half of the discrepancy, and the remainder lacks a known reason. Across this sample there are about 270,000 clones, with approximately 90% seen only once. The top ten clones comprise 2% to 2.5% of the sample. Sample: PBMCs or T cells enriched from blood (not recorded which). All receptors come from a woman aged 60 to 75 in a cohort exposed to, infected with or recovered from COVID-19 (not recorded which).

The chain links TRBV5-6 to TRBJ2-3; D remains ambiguous. Germline CDR1 and CDR2: SGHDT and YYEEEE. The CDR3 contains 13 residues. Trimming stripped 7 bases from V and 1 base from J, with 10 bases between. The CDR3 reads CASALRGTDTQYF. In DNA form, the CDR3 reads TGTGCCAGCGCTCTCCGGGGCACAGATACGCAGTATTTT.

Only one count was recorded for this clone. The V and J genes are TRBV28 and TRBJ1-2, with D uncertain. CDR1 and CDR2 (germline): MDHEN, SYDVKM. The CDR3 extends over 13 amino acids. The ends were cut back, 3 bases at V and 3 bases at J, with 8 bases in the middle. CDR3 protein: CASSFGLDYGYTF. In DNA form, the CDR3 reads TGTGCCAGCAGTTTTGGACTGGACTATGGCTACACCTTC.

This chain links TRBV27 with TRBJ2-1; 9 nucleotides line up with TRBD2. V shed 2 bases, J shed 0 bases, and the junction held 5 bases outside the gene matches. CDR3 length: 17 residues. CDR1 and CDR2 from the germline V gene are MNHEY and SMNVEV (reference sequence). For the CDR3, the DNA is TGTGCCAGCAGTTTAGGGGGGACTAGCAGCTCCTACAATGAGCAGTTCTTC. It encodes CASSLGGTSSSYNEQFF.

The V gene is TRBV3-1 (or the pseudogene TRBV3-2), the J gene TRBJ2-1; TRBD2 matches at 15 bases. Germline-derived CDR1 and CDR2 are LGHDT and YNNKEL (reference sequence). The CDR3 is 17 residues long. The trim removed 4 bases at V and 7 bases at J, leaving 8 bases unmatched. DNA of the CDR3: TGTGCCAGCAGCCTCCGGACTAGCGGGAGGGCCGGGAATGAGCAGTTCTTC. This codes for CASSLRTSGRAGNEQFF.

The V and J genes are TRBV28 and TRBJ2-1; 10 bases are a match to TRBD1. The V and J ends lost 3 bases and 4 bases, in that order; junction bases with no gene match: 12. Germline V gene lookup returns CDR1 MDHEN and CDR2 SYDVKM. The CDR3 has 18 amino acids. The DNA of the CDR3 is TGTGCCAGCAGTTTGCCCCGCATTGGACAGGGGGGTTACAATGAGCAGTTCTTC. As protein: CASSLPRIGQGGYNEQFF.

The V call is TRBV28, the J call TRBJ2-3; possible D gene TRBD2, 6 bases. The CDR3 is 15 amino acids. The germline gives CDR1 MDHEN, CDR2 SYDVKM. The V end was cut by 5 bases, the J end by 1 base, with 13 bases between. The chain's CDR3 is CASSPRLDRTDTQYF. The CDR3 nucleotides are TGTGCCAGCAGTCCCAGACTAGACCGCACAGATACGCAGTATTTT. The variable domain in full, completed from reference TRBV28 and TRBJ2-3, reads DVKVTQSSRYLVKRTGEKVFLECVQDMDHENMFWYRQDPGLGLRLIYFSYDVKMKEKGDIPEGYSVSREKKERFSLILESASTNQTSMYLCASSPRLDRTDTQYFGPGTRLTVL.

In this sample, this clone turned up a few times. J is TRBJ2-2 and V is TRBV2, with TRBD2 matching 7 bases. The CDR3 totals 16 residues. V gave up 0 bases and J gave up 3 bases; unmatched junction bases: 4. Germline CDR1 is SNHLY and CDR2 is FYNNEI. Here the CDR3 reads CASSEAAGRDTGELFF. Here the CDR3 DNA reads TGTGCCAGCAGTGAAGCGGCAGGGAGGGACACCGGGGAGCTGTTTTTT.

The rearrangement links TRBV6-5 to TRBJ2-7, with 9 bases fitting TRBD2. Germline V CDR1 and CDR2: MNHEY, SVGAGI. The CDR3 extends over 15 amino acids. V lost 4 bases and J lost 4; bases outside the gene matches: 8. In DNA, the CDR3 is TGTGCCAGCAGTTCCAACCTAGCGGGACCTTACGAGCAGTACTTC. Its translation: CASSSNLAGPYEQYF.

The chain uses TRBV27 and TRBJ1-6, with D possibly TRBD1 on 5 matching bases. From germline, CDR1 is MNHEY and CDR2 SMNVEV (reference sequence). Trimming shortened V by 2 bases and J by 10 bases, and 12 bases separated the two germline ends. The CDR3 is 14 amino acids. CDR3 loop: CASSLQGSFSPLHF. The CDR3 region has the DNA TGTGCCAGCAGTTTACAGGGTTCGTTCTCACCCCTCCACTTT.

V gene TRBV28 combines with J gene TRBJ1-4, with D possibly being TRBD1 (6 bases). Germline assignment: CDR1 MDHEN and CDR2 SYDVKM. The CDR3 runs to 13 residues. Between the trimmed V and J ends, which lost 5 bases and 7 bases, there was a span of 11 bases. The CDR3 spells CASSVGQSEKLFF. CDR3 coding DNA: TGTGCCAGCAGTGTAGGACAGTCTGAAAAACTGTTTTTT.

This clone was detected once. This chain connects TRBV15 to TRBJ1-4; D perhaps matches TRBD1 (6 bases). Germline V gene data show CDR1 as LNHNV and CDR2 as YYDKDF (reference sequence). The CDR3 totals 16 residues. Between the trimmed V and J ends, which lost 0 bases and 6 bases, there was a span of 14 bases. The chain's CDR3 is CATSRDLDSSDEKLFF. DNA for the CDR3: TGTGCCACCAGCAGAGATCTGGACAGCTCCGATGAAAAACTGTTTTTT.

The chain recombines TRBV7-9 with TRBJ1-5, with D hard to call. With 0 bases removed from V and 5 bases from J, the gap between germline ends came to 17 bases. The CDR3 totals 17 residues. Germline CDR1 SEHNR, CDR2 FQNEAQ (reference sequence). In nucleotides, the CDR3 is TGTGCCAGCAGCTTAGCCCTGAGAGGTGGTGGTTATCAGCCCCAGCATTTT. Translated: CASSLALRGGGYQPQHF.

The CDR3 coding sequence is TGTGCCAGCAGCGTAGGACAGGGCGGGGCCGGGGAGCTGTTTTTT. It yields the protein CASSVGQGGAGELFF. V gene TRBV3-1 (or the pseudogene TRBV3-2) combines with J gene TRBJ2-2; TRBD1 matches 8 bases. The V and J ends lost 5 bases and 6 bases, in that order; junction bases with no gene match: 8. This CDR3 has 15 amino acids. Looked up from germline, CDR1 is LGHDT and CDR2 is YNNKEL (reference sequence).

The chain is built from TRBV9 and TRBJ2-1; 10 nucleotides agree with TRBD2. After removal of 2 bases from V and 5 bases from J, the junction contained 10 bases not matched to a gene. The CDR3 extends over 17 amino acids. The germline gives CDR1 SGDLS, CDR2 YYNGEE. The CDR3 region is CASSVGVGSGRDNEQFF. The CDR3 coding sequence is TGTGCCAGCAGCGTGGGCGTGGGGAGCGGGAGGGACAATGAGCAGTTCTTC.

The rearrangement links TRBV6-5 to TRBJ2-1; D remains unclear. The germline V and J ends were trimmed by 6 bases and 4 bases, with 7 bases remaining between them. Germline V lookup: CDR1 MNHEY, CDR2 SVGAGI. The CDR3 is made up of 12 amino acids. The CDR3 coding sequence is TGTGCCAGCAGATCGCGGTACAATGAGCAGTTCTTC. This sequence encodes CASRSRYNEQFF.

The genes are TRBV20-1 and TRBJ2-7, with a tentative D call TRBD2 (7 bases). V was clipped by 3 bases and J by 0 bases, with 15 bases between them. The CDR3 runs to 15 residues. Per the germline V gene, CDR1 is DFQATT and CDR2 is SNEGSKA (reference sequence). CDR3 region: CSASLRGANSYEQYF. The DNA for the CDR3 is TGCAGTGCTAGTTTACGGGGGGCCAACTCCTACGAGCAGTACTTC.

The chain carries TRBV6-1 and TRBJ1-5; the D gene is possibly TRBD1 (6 bases). V was pared by 1 base and J by 4 bases, with 11 bases between. The germline CDR1 and CDR2 sequences are MNHNS and SASEGT. The length of the CDR3 is 15 residues. In DNA, the CDR3 is TGTGCCAGCAGTGAAGTCAGCCAGGGGAATCAGCCCCAGCATTTT. Its translation is CASSEVSQGNQPQHF.

This clone is labeled as medium-sized. The V call is TRBV7-4, the J call TRBJ1-1, with a weak D call TRBD1 (5 bases). There are 20 residues in the CDR3. Deletions cut 2 bases from V and 4 bases from J, with 29 bases between. Germline loops: CDR1 SGHVT, CDR2 SQSDAQ. The CDR3 DNA follows: TGTGCCAGCAGCTTAAATTTGGCGGGGGTCTGGGTCATTGGGGTCACTGAAGCTTTCTTT. Translation: CASSLNLAGVWVIGVTEAFF.

The rearrangement joins TRBV2 to TRBJ2-7, with 11 bases fitting TRBD2. V gave up 1 base and J gave up 3 bases; unmatched junction bases: 2. In germline, CDR1 is SNHLY, CDR2 FYNNEI. This CDR3 is built from 15 residues. The CDR3 nucleotides read TGTGCCAGCAGTGAAGGTAGCGGGGGGGTCTACGAGCAGTACTTC. Its translation is CASSEGSGGVYEQYF.

The chain combines TRBV27 with TRBJ1-1, with TRBD1 matching 8 bases. V lost 1 base, J lost 4 bases, and 8 bases stayed unmatched. Looked up from germline, CDR1 is MNHEY and CDR2 is SMNVEV (reference sequence). This CDR3 comprises 16 residues. In nucleotides, the CDR3 is TGTGCCAGCAGTTTATATGCAGGGGGCGTTGGCACTGAAGCTTTCTTT. It encodes CASSLYAGGVGTEAFF.

V gene TRBV9 combines with J gene TRBJ2-5, with D perhaps matching TRBD2 (6 bases). Trimming shortened V by 3 bases and J by 2 bases, and 17 bases separated the two germline ends. Germline lookup yields CDR1 SGDLS and CDR2 YYNGEE. This CDR3 comprises 16 residues. As DNA, the CDR3 is TGTGCCAGCAGCGCCGGGACTGCTAACCTTCAAGAGACCCAGTACTTC. Amino acids: CASSAGTANLQETQYF.

The rearrangement joins TRBV2 to TRBJ2-7, with 8 bases fitting TRBD1. J was trimmed by 6 bases and V by 1 base; bases with no gene match: 5. This CDR3 contains 14 residues. Germline-derived CDR1 and CDR2 are SNHLY and FYNNEI. For the CDR3, the DNA is TGTGCCAGCAGTGAAGTCTCAGGGGGCGCCGAGCAGTACTTC. This sequence encodes CASSEVSGGAEQYF.

J is TRBJ1-2 and V is TRBV6-6; D remains ambiguous. This CDR3 region has 14 residues. Trimming removed 2 bases from V and 3 bases from J, with 10 bases in between. CDR1 and CDR2 (germline): MNHNY, SVGAGI (reference sequence). The CDR3 nucleotides are TGTGCCAGCAGTTACGGAGGGAGAGACTATGGCTACACCTTC. Protein: CASSYGGRDYGYTF.

The V and J genes are TRBV11-3 and TRBJ1-1, with D perhaps matching TRBD1 (6 bases). Trimming shortened V by 1 base and J by 5 bases, and 14 bases separated the two germline ends. The germline V gene encodes CDR1 SGHNT and CDR2 YENEEA. This CDR3 comprises 15 residues. CDR3 sequence reads: CASSLGRGSSTEAFF. The DNA of the CDR3 is TGTGCCAGCAGCTTAGGCAGGGGCTCGAGTACTGAAGCTTTCTTT.

The chain joins TRBV25-1 to TRBJ1-5; no clear D gene. The germline V and J ends were trimmed by 7 bases and 7 bases, with 11 bases remaining between them. The CDR3 is 12 amino acids. Looked up from germline, CDR1 is MGHDK and CDR2 is SYGVNS. CDR3 sequence reads: CASNRGLQPQHF. DNA for the CDR3: TGTGCCAGCAATAGAGGTTTGCAGCCCCAGCATTTT.

The V and J genes are TRBV19 and TRBJ2-1; 7 bases map to TRBD1. The CDR3 covers 16 residues. J lost 7 bases, V lost 2 bases, and 11 bases had no gene match. In germline, CDR1 is LNHDA, CDR2 SQIVND (reference sequence). The CDR3 DNA follows: TGTGCCAGTAGTATAAGAGGTCAGGGGGAAGGGAATGAGCAGTTCTTC. Translated: CASSIRGQGEGNEQFF.

The chain recombines TRBV2 with TRBJ2-3; 13 bases are shared with TRBD2. Trimming took 9 bases from V and 3 from J; bases not matched to a gene: 9. CDR1 and CDR2 from the germline V gene are SNHLY and FYNNEI. The CDR3 is 16 amino acids. CDR3 protein: CARRRTSGSGTDTQYF. DNA for the CDR3: TGTGCCAGACGACGGACTAGCGGGAGTGGGACAGATACGCAGTATTTT. Drawing the rest from reference TRBV2 and TRBJ2-3, the complete variable domain is EPEVTQTPSHQVTQMGQEVILRCVPISNHLYFYWYRQILGQKVEFLVSFYNNEISEKSEIFDDQFSVERPDGSNFTLKIRSTKLEDSAMYFCARRRTSGSGTDTQYFGPGTRLTVL.

This rearrangement joins TRBV28 to TRBJ2-1; TRBD2 might be the D (6 bases). This CDR3 is 16 amino acids long. V was pared by 8 bases and J by 8 bases, with 25 bases between. Germline loops: CDR1 MDHEN, CDR2 SYDVKM. The CDR3 loop is CASVPQRGTQPYEQFF. The CDR3 DNA is TGTGCCAGCGTCCCCCAACGCGGGACGCAGCCTTATGAGCAGTTCTTC.

The rearrangement links TRBV5-1 to TRBJ2-3; 9 bases map to TRBD2. There are 16 residues in the CDR3. CDR1 SGHRS and CDR2 YFSETQ come from the germline V gene. Losses at the gene ends were 4 bases for V and 7 bases for J; bases not matched to a gene: 13. CDR3 region: CASSPNVAGVSNTQYF. In DNA form, the CDR3 reads TGCGCCAGCAGCCCCAATGTAGCGGGAGTCTCGAATACGCAGTATTTT.

This clone was observed once. The chain has TRBV5-8 and TRBJ2-5; 13 bases align to TRBD2. V trimming: 0 bases; J trimming: 5 bases; junction bases outside the gene matches: 7. CDR1 SGHTS and CDR2 YDEGEE come from the germline V gene. This CDR3 is built from 17 residues. The CDR3: CASSLGTSGGWDETQYF. The CDR3 region has the DNA TGTGCCAGCAGCTTGGGGACTAGCGGGGGATGGGACGAGACCCAGTACTTC. The entire variable domain, with the rest obtained from reference TRBV5-8 and TRBJ2-5, is as follows: EAGVTQSPTHLIKTRGQQATLRCSPISGHTSVYWYQQALGLGLQFLLWYDEGEERNRGNFPPRFSGRQFPNYSSELNVNALELEDSALYLCASSLGTSGGWDETQYFGPGTRLLVL.

Notes on this clone: Distinct nucleotide sequences in the sample also encode this CDR3. The chain is built from TRBV5-1 and TRBJ2-7; D might be TRBD1 (6 bases). The V and J ends lost 2 bases and 4 bases respectively, with 7 bases between them. Germline V gives CDR1 SGHRS, CDR2 YFSETQ. This CDR3 region has 12 residues. CDR3 region: CASSLQGYEQYF. The DNA for the CDR3 is TGCGCCAGCAGCTTACAGGGTTACGAGCAGTACTTC.

V gene TRBV18 combines with J gene TRBJ2-3; D possibly corresponds to TRBD1 (6 bases). Germline lookup yields CDR1 KGHSH and CDR2 LQKENI. Trimming pared 4 bases from V and 6 bases from J, leaving 8 bases between. The CDR3 has 12 residues. The CDR3 sequence is CASSLRGDTQYF. The CDR3 DNA reads TGTGCCAGCTCACTCAGGGGCGATACGCAGTATTTT.